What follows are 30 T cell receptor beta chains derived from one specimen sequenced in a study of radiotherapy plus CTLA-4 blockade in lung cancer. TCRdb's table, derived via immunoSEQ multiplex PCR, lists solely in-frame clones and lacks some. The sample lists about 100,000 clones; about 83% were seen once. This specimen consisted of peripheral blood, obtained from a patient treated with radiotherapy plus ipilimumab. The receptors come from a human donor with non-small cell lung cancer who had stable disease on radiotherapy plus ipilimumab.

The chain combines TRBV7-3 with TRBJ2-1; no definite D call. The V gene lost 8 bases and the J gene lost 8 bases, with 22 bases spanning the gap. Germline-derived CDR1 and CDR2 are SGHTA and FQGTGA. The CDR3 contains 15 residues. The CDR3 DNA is TGTGCCAGCGGCCCAACCCACCAGGATAAAGATGAGCAGTTCTTC. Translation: CASGPTHQDKDEQFF.

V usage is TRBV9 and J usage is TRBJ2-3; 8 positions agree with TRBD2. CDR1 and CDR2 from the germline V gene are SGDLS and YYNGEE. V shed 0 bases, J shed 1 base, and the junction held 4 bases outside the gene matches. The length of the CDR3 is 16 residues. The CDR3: CASSVGAGDRTDTQYF. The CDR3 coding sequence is TGTGCCAGCAGCGTAGGAGCGGGGGACCGCACAGATACGCAGTATTTT. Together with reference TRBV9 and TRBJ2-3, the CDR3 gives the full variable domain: DSGVTQTPKHLITATGQRVTLRCSPRSGDLSVYWYQQSLDQGLQFLIQYYNGEERAKGNILERFSAQQFPDLHSELNLSSLELGDSALYFCASSVGAGDRTDTQYFGPGTRLTVL.

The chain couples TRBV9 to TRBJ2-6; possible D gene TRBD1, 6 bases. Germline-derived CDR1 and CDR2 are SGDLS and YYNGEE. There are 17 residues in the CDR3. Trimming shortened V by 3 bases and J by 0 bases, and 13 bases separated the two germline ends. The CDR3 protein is CASSALLGGSGANVLTF. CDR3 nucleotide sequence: TGTGCCAGCAGCGCCCTCTTAGGGGGCTCTGGGGCCAACGTCCTGACTTTC.

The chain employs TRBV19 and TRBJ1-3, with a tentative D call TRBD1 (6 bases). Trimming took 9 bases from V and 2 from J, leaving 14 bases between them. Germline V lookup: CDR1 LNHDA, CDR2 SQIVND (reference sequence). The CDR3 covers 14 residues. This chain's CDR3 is CASLPRGPGNTIYF. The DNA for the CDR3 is TGTGCCAGCCTACCCAGGGGACCTGGAAACACCATATATTTT.

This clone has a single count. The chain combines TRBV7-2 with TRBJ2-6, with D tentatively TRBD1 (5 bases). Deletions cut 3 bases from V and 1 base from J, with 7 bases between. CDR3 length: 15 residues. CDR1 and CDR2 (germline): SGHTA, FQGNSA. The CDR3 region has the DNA TGTGCCAGCAGCTTGACAGCTTCTGGGGCCAACGTCCTGACTTTC. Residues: CASSLTASGANVLTF.

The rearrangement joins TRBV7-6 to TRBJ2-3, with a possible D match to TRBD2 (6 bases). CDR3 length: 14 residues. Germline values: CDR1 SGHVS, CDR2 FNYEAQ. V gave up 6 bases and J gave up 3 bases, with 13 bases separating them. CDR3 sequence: CASRLATSTDTQYF. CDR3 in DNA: TGTGCCAGCAGACTAGCAACAAGTACAGATACGCAGTATTTT.

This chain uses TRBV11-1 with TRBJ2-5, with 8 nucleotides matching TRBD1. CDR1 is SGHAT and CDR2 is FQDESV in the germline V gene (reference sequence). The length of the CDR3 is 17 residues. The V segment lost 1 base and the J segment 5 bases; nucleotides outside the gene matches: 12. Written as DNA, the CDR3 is TGTGCCAGCAGCTTAGAGGGTACAGGGGGAAGCTGGGAGACCCAGTACTTC. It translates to CASSLEGTGGSWETQYF.

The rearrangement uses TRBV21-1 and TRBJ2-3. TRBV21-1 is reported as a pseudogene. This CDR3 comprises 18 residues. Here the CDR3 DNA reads TGTGCCAGCAGCAAAGCGCTTTCCACTGGGGGTAGCACAGATACGCAGTATTTT. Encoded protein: CASSKALSTGGSTDTQYF.

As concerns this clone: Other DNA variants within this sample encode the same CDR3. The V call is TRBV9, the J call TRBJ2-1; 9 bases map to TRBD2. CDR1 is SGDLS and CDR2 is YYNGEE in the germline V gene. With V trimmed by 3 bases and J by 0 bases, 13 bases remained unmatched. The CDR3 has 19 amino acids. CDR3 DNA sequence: TGTGCCAGCAGCGCGGCGGGACTAGCAGTCCGGAGCTCCTACAATGAGCAGTTCTTC. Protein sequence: CASSAAGLAVRSSYNEQFF. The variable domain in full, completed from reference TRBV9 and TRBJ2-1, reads DSGVTQTPKHLITATGQRVTLRCSPRSGDLSVYWYQQSLDQGLQFLIQYYNGEERAKGNILERFSAQQFPDLHSELNLSSLELGDSALYFCASSAAGLAVRSSYNEQFFGPGTRLTVL.

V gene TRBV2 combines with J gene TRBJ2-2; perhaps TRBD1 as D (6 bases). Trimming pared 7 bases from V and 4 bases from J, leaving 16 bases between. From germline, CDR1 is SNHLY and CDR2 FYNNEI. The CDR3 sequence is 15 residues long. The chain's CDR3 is CASIRDNRVTGELFF. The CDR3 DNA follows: TGTGCCAGCATTAGAGATAACAGGGTCACCGGGGAGCTGTTTTTT.

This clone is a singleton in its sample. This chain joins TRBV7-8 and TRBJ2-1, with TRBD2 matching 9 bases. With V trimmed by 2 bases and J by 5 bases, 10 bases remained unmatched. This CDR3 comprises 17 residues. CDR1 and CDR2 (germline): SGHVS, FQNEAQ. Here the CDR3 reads CASSLKGIASGNNEQFF. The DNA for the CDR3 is TGTGCCAGCAGCTTAAAAGGGATCGCTAGCGGGAACAATGAGCAGTTCTTC.

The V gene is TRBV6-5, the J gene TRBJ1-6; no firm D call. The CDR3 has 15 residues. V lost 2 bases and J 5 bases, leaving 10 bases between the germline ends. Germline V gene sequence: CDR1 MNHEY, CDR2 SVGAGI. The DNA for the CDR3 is TGTGCCAGCAGTTACCAGACACCCGATAATTCACCCCTCCACTTT. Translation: CASSYQTPDNSPLHF.

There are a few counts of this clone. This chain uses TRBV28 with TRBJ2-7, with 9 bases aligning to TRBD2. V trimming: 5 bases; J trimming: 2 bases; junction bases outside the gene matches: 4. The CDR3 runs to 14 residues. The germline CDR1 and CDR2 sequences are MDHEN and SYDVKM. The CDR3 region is CASSPSGRPYEQYF. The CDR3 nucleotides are TGTGCCAGCAGTCCCAGCGGGAGGCCCTACGAGCAGTACTTC.

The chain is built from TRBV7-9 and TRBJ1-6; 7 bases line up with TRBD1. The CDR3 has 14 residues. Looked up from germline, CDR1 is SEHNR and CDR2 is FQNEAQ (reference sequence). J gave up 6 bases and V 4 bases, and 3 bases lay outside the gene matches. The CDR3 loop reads CASSWRQGNSPLHF. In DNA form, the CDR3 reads TGTGCCAGCAGCTGGCGACAGGGTAATTCACCCCTCCACTTT.

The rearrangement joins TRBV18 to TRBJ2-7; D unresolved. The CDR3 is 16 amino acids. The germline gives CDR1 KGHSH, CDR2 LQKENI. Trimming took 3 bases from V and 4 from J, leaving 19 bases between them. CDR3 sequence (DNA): TGTGCCAGCTCACCCTCGACCCCTGGAACCATTTACGAGCAGTACTTC. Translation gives CASSPSTPGTIYEQYF.

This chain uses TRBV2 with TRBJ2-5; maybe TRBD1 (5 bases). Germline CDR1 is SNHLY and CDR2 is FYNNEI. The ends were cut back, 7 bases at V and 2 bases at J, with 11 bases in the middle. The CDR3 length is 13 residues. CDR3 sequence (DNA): TGTGCCAGCAAGGACAAAATTCAAGAGACCCAGTACTTC. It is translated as CASKDKIQETQYF.

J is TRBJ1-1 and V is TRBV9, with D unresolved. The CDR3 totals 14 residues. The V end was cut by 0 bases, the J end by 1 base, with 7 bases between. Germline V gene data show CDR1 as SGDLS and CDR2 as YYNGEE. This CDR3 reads CASSVAQWNTEAFF. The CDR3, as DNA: TGTGCCAGCAGCGTAGCGCAATGGAACACTGAAGCTTTCTTT.

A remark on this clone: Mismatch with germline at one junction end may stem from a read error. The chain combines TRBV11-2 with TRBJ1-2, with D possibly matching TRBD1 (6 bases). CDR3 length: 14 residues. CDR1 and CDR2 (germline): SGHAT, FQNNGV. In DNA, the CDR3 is TGTGCCAGCAGTTTAGATGGGGGCTTCTATGGCTACACCTTC. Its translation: CASSLDGGFYGYTF.

The CDR3 reads CASSGLAGYEQYF. The CDR3 bases are TGTGCCAGCAGTGGACTAGCGGGATACGAGCAGTACTTC. The chain has TRBV2 and TRBJ2-7; the match to TRBD2 covers 11 bases. Germline assignment: CDR1 SNHLY and CDR2 FYNNEI. CDR3 length equals 13 residues. J was trimmed by 4 bases and V by 4 bases; bases with no gene match: 0.

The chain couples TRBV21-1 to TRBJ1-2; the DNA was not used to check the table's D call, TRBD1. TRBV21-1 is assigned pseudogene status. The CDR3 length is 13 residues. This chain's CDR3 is CASSRTGVHGYTF. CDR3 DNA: TGTGCCAGCAGCAGAACAGGGGTTCATGGCTACACCTTC.

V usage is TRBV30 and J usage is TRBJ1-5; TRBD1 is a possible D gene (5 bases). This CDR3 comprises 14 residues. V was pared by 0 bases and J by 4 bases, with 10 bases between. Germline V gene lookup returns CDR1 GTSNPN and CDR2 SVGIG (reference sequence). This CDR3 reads CAWSVLGPNQPQHF. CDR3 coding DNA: TGTGCCTGGAGTGTACTGGGGCCGAATCAGCCCCAGCATTTT.

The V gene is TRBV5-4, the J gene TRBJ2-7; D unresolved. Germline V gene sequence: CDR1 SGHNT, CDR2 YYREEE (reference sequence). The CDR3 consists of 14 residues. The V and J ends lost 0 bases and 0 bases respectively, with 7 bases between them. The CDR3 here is CASSLGFGSYEQYF. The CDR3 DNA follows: TGTGCCAGCAGCTTGGGATTTGGCTCCTACGAGCAGTACTTC.

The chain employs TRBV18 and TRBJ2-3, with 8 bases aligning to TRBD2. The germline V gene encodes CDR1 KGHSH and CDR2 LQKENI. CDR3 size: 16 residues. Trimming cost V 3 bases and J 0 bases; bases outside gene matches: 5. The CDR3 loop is CASSPMIAGSTDTQYF. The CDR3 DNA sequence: TGTGCCAGCTCACCGATGATAGCGGGGAGCACAGATACGCAGTATTTT. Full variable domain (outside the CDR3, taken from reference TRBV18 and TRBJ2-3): NAGVMQNPRHLVRRRGQEARLRCSPMKGHSHVYWYRQLPEEGLKFMVYLQKENIIDESGMPKERFSAEFPKEGPSILRIQQVVRGDSAAYFCASSPMIAGSTDTQYFGPGTRLTVL.

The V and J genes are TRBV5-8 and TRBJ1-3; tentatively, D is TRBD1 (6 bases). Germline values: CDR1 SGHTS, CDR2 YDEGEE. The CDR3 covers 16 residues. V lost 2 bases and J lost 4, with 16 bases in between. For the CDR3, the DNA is TGTGCCAGCAGCTTCAGGACAGTCTGGAGGGGAAACACCATATATTTT. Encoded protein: CASSFRTVWRGNTIYF.

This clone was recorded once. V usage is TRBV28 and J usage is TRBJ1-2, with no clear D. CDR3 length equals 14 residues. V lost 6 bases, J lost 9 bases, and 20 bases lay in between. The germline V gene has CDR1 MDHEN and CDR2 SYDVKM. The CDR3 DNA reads TGTGCCAGCAGCCTCGGAGGACTCTCTATGAGCTACACCTTC. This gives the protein CASSLGGLSMSYTF.

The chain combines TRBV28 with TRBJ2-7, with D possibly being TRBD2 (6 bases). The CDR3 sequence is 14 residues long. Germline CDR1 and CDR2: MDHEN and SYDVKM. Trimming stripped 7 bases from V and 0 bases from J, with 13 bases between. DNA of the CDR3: TGTGCCAGCACACGGGCGGGGAGCTCCTACGAGCAGTACTTC. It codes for CASTRAGSSYEQYF.

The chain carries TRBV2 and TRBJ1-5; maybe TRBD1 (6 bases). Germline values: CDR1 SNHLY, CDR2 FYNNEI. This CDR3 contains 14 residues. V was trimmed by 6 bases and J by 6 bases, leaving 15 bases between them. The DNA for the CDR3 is TGTGCCAGCAGGACCCGGGACATCGGTCAGCCCCAGCATTTT. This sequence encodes CASRTRDIGQPQHF.

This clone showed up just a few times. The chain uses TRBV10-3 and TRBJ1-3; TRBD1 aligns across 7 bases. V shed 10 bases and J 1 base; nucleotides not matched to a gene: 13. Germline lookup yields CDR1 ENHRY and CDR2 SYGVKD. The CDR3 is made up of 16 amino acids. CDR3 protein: CATCPRQGISGNTIYF. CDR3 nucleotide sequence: TGTGCCACCTGCCCGCGACAGGGTATATCTGGAAACACCATATATTTT.

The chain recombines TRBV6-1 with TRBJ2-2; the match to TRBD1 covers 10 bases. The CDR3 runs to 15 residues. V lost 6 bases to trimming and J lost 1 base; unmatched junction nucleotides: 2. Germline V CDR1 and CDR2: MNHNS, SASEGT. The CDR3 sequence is CASRGDRGNTGELFF. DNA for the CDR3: TGTGCCAGCAGAGGGGACAGGGGGAACACCGGGGAGCTGTTTTTT.

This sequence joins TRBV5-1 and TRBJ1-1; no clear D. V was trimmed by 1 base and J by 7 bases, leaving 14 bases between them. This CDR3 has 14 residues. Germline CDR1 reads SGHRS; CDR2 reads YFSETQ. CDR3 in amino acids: CASSLSGWGNEAFF. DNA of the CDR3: TGCGCCAGCAGCTTGAGTGGCTGGGGAAATGAAGCTTTCTTT.